This entry lists 13 T cell receptor beta chains sequenced from one sample in a study of blood T cell repertoires in COVID-19. Assay used: immunoSEQ multiplex PCR; TCRdb lists only in-frame clones, some missing. This table holds about 300,000 clones, 85% to 90% found once. The source material was peripheral blood. Receptor source: a woman in her forties who had recovered from COVID-19.

This chain links TRBV13 with TRBJ1-2; D unclear. The CDR3 spans 15 residues. Germline loops: CDR1 PRHDT, CDR2 FYEKMQ (reference sequence). V lost 4 bases and J 7 bases, leaving 19 bases between the germline ends. The CDR3 sequence: CASSSEDGDVPGYTF. CDR3 in DNA: TGTGCCAGCAGCTCAGAAGACGGAGACGTACCTGGCTACACCTTC.

This clone was counted between two and nine times. This rearrangement joins TRBV19 to TRBJ1-5; 9 nucleotides agree with TRBD1. Germline V gives CDR1 LNHDA, CDR2 SQIVND (reference sequence). This CDR3 is 16 amino acids long. With 5 bases clipped from V and 5 bases from J, the junction kept 10 bases outside the gene matches. CDR3 DNA: TGTGCCAGTAGTGCCGACAGGGGGGCAGGGGATCAGCCCCAGCATTTT. Translation gives CASSADRGAGDQPQHF.

This clone was detected only once. The genes are TRBV5-6 and TRBJ1-2, with D tentatively TRBD1 (6 bases). Trimming pared 4 bases from V and 4 bases from J, leaving 17 bases between. The CDR3 consists of 15 residues. From germline, CDR1 is SGHDT and CDR2 YYEEEE. CDR3 sequence: CASSHNGGRGYGYTF. The CDR3 nucleotides are TGTGCCAGCAGCCACAACGGGGGGCGAGGCTATGGCTACACCTTC. The full variable domain, in which reference TRBV5-6 and TRBJ1-2 provide the parts outside the CDR3, is DAGVTQSPTHLIKTRGQQVTLRCSPKSGHDTVSWYQQALGQGPQFIFQYYEEEERQRGNFPDRFSGHQFPNYSSELNVNALLLGDSALYLCASSHNGGRGYGYTFGSGTRLTVV.

The CDR3 DNA is TGTGCCAGCTCACACAGAGATAGTAATGAAAAACTGTTTTTT. Protein product: CASSHRDSNEKLFF. V gene TRBV18 combines with J gene TRBJ1-4; no reliable D call. There are 14 residues in the CDR3. Germline CDR1 KGHSH, CDR2 LQKENI. V was clipped by 4 bases and J by 4 bases, with 10 bases between them.

The chain combines TRBV6-1 with TRBJ2-1, with 9 bases matching TRBD1. V was pared by 2 bases and J by 4 bases, with 12 bases of the junction left unmatched. This CDR3 is 18 amino acids long. From germline, CDR1 is MNHNS and CDR2 SASEGT. In DNA form, the CDR3 reads TGTGCCAGCAGTGAACTGGCGGGACAGGGTCTCCCTTACAATGAGCAGTTCTTC. Its protein is CASSELAGQGLPYNEQFF.

The rearrangement joins TRBV5-4 to TRBJ2-7, with TRBD2 as a possible D gene (5 bases). V lost 4 bases to trimming and J lost 6 bases, with 17 bases between them. From germline, CDR1 is SGHNT and CDR2 YYREEE (reference sequence). This CDR3 comprises 14 residues. The CDR3 loop reads CASSRAGGYGEQYF. Written as DNA, the CDR3 is TGTGCCAGCAGCCGGGCCGGCGGGTATGGCGAGCAGTACTTC.

The genes are TRBV2 and TRBJ2-1; TRBD2 agrees at 8 bases. This CDR3 contains 18 residues. J lost 0 bases, V lost 2 bases, and 9 bases had no gene match. Germline values: CDR1 SNHLY, CDR2 FYNNEI. The CDR3 coding sequence is TGTGCCAGCAGTGAATTTAGGCTAGCGGGTAACTCCTACAATGAGCAGTTCTTC. Its translation is CASSEFRLAGNSYNEQFF.

V gene TRBV9 combines with J gene TRBJ1-4; D gene unclear. Deletions cut 4 bases from V and 0 bases from J, with 16 bases between. Per the germline V gene, CDR1 is SGDLS and CDR2 is YYNGEE. The CDR3 has 17 residues. CDR3 amino acids: CASSPHTESATNEKLFF. CDR3 DNA: TGTGCCAGCAGCCCCCACACAGAGTCTGCAACTAATGAAAAACTGTTTTTT.

The V call is TRBV23-1, the J call TRBJ1-2; D gene uncertain. TRBV23-1 counts as an open reading frame of uncertain function. The CDR3 is 15 residues long. Trimming removed 4 bases at V and 4 bases at J, with 16 bases between. The chain's CDR3 is CASSPRGEGSYGYTF. The CDR3 DNA reads TGCGCCAGCAGTCCCCGAGGTGAGGGTAGCTATGGCTACACCTTC.

The chain links TRBV30 to TRBJ1-2; D may be TRBD1 (5 bases). The ends were cut back, 2 bases at V and 4 bases at J, with 14 bases in the middle. The CDR3 loop spans 14 amino acids. Germline V gene data show CDR1 as GTSNPN and CDR2 as SVGIG (reference sequence). The CDR3 bases are TGTGCCTGGAGTTGGGAGGCCGGGGGCTATGGCTACACCTTC. Translating gives CAWSWEAGGYGYTF.

This rearrangement joins TRBV27 to TRBJ2-3, with D possibly being TRBD2 (6 bases). The germline gives CDR1 MNHEY, CDR2 SMNVEV (reference sequence). V dropped 1 base and J dropped 1 base, with 6 bases sitting between them. CDR3 size: 14 residues. The DNA for the CDR3 is TGTGCCAGCAGTTTATGGGGGGGCACAGATACGCAGTATTTT. Translating it yields CASSLWGGTDTQYF.

The chain combines TRBV7-2 with TRBJ2-3, with 8 bases fitting TRBD2. The V segment lost 2 bases and the J segment 5 bases; nucleotides outside the gene matches: 3. Germline lookup yields CDR1 SGHTA and CDR2 FQGNSA. The length of the CDR3 is 14 residues. CDR3 nucleotide sequence: TGTGCCAGCAGCTTACGGGGGGGCCTAGATACGCAGTATTTT. Amino acids: CASSLRGGLDTQYF.

The rearrangement links TRBV12-3 or TRBV12-4 to TRBJ1-5; D gene ambiguous. V was shortened by 3 bases and J by 5 bases, with 8 bases between the two germline ends. This CDR3 comprises 13 residues. The CDR3: CASSFEVDQPQHF. DNA for the CDR3: TGTGCCAGCAGTTTTGAGGTCGATCAGCCCCAGCATTTT.